This T cell receptor beta chain was sequenced in a study of blood T cell repertoires in COVID-19. Overall study context: PBMCs, B-cell-depleted T cells, or T cells provided the cDNA or gDNA that made up the material.

This clone was found a few times. The sample contains more than one DNA sequence encoding this CDR3. Authors' data handling: Estimates of nucleated cell counts were drawn from the amplification of reference gene primers. Produced via immunoSEQ multiplex PCR; TCRdb's table is partial and in-frame only. V and J calls and clone size are given by that table; D and trimming were obtained from the DNA. Among 250,000 to 400,000 clones listed, more than 70% were seen once. The V gene's germline CDR1 is SGHTA and CDR2 FQGNSA. Trimming removed 3 bases at V and 2 bases at J, with 3 bases between. CDR3 size: 12 residues.

The gene calls are TRBV7-2 and TRBJ2-3; D is undetermined. This TCR was recovered from a woman under 40 with COVID-19, enrolled during active disease. Sequenced sample: peripheral blood. The CDR3 sequence is CASSFYTDTQYF. As DNA, the CDR3 is TGTGCCAGCAGCTTCTACACAGATACGCAGTATTTT.